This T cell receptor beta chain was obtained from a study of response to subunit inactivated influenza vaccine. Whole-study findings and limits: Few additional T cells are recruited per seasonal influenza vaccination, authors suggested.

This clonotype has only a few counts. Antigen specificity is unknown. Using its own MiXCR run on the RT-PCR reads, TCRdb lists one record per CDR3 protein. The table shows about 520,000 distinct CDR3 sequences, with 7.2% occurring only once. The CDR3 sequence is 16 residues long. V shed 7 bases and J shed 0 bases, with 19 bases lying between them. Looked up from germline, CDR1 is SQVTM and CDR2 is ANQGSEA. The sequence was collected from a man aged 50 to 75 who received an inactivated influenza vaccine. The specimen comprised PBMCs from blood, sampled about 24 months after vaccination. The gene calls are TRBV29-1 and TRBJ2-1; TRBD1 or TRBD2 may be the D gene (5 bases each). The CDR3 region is CSAKPLRDGSYNEQFF. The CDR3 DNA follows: TGCAGCGCCAAACCGCTTCGGGACGGCTCCTACAATGAGCAGTTCTTC.